The next 23 T cell receptor beta chains were all read from a single sample in a study of blood T cell repertoires in COVID-19. Sequenced by immunoSEQ multiplex PCR; TCRdb stores in-frame clones only, minus some. The top ten hold about 3% of the sample, which has more than 100,000 clones, around 88% seen once. The sequencing input was peripheral blood. The receptors were gathered from a human donor in a cohort sampled during active COVID-19.

The V and J genes are TRBV30 and TRBJ2-7, with 12 bases identical to TRBD1. Germline CDR1 and CDR2: GTSNPN and SVGIG (reference sequence). The CDR3 totals 15 residues. V lost 2 bases, J lost 4 bases, and 6 bases stayed unmatched. The CDR3 DNA reads TGTGCCTGGAGTCCCGGGACAGGGGGCGAATACGAGCAGTACTTC. Protein: CAWSPGTGGEYEQYF.

This clone was seen just once. The chain couples TRBV5-1 to TRBJ2-1; TRBD2 agrees at 8 bases. V was clipped by 2 bases and J by 1 base; unmatched bases: 2. CDR1 and CDR2 (germline): SGHRS, YFSETQ. The CDR3 length is 15 residues. CDR3 nucleotides: TGCGCCAGCAGCTTCGGCGGGAGGTCCTACAATGAGCAGTTCTTC. It specifies CASSFGGRSYNEQFF.

The chain is built from TRBV6-1 and TRBJ1-5; 7 nucleotides align to TRBD1. The CDR3 is made up of 18 amino acids. J was trimmed by 0 bases and V by 4 bases; bases with no gene match: 12. Germline CDR1 and CDR2: MNHNS and SASEGT. The CDR3 spells CASSVEGQILYSNQPQHF. In nucleotides, the CDR3 is TGTGCCAGCAGTGTAGAGGGACAGATTCTATATAGCAATCAGCCCCAGCATTTT.

The rearrangement joins TRBV9 to TRBJ2-1; 8 bases are shared with TRBD2. Germline V lookup: CDR1 SGDLS, CDR2 YYNGEE. CDR3 length: 16 residues. V was pared by 1 base and J by 0 bases, with 3 bases of the junction left unmatched. The CDR3 region is CASSVSSGASYNEQFF. CDR3 coding DNA: TGTGCCAGCAGCGTAAGTAGCGGGGCCTCCTACAATGAGCAGTTCTTC.

The V and J genes are TRBV30 and TRBJ1-1; no firm D call. Germline V gives CDR1 GTSNPN, CDR2 SVGIG (reference sequence). CDR3 length: 11 residues. Trimming cost V 8 bases and J 1 base, with 8 bases left between them. The CDR3 DNA reads TGTGCCGGGGAGAGGAACACTGAAGCTTTCTTT. Amino acid sequence: CAGERNTEAFF.

V is TRBV27 and J is TRBJ2-5; 8 nucleotides agree with TRBD2. The germline V gene encodes CDR1 MNHEY and CDR2 SMNVEV (reference sequence). The CDR3 totals 15 residues. J lost 7 bases, V lost 0 bases, and 7 bases had no gene match. In DNA form, the CDR3 reads TGTGCCAGCAGTTTATCAAGCGGGAGTGACGGGACCCAGTACTTC. Translating it yields CASSLSSGSDGTQYF.

The rearrangement links TRBV3-1 (or the pseudogene TRBV3-2) to TRBJ2-3; 10 nucleotides align to TRBD1. Germline CDR1 LGHDT, CDR2 YNNKEL (reference sequence). This CDR3 is 16 amino acids long. Trimming removed 4 bases from V and 2 bases from J; junction bases left unmatched: 6. The CDR3 is CASSPGQGILTDTQYF. CDR3 sequence (DNA): TGTGCCAGCAGCCCGGGACAGGGGATTCTCACAGATACGCAGTATTTT.

This clone was detected a few times. CDR3 nucleotides: TGTGCCAGCTCTTCTACAGACAGGGTCTATGGCTACACCTTC. Residues: CASSSTDRVYGYTF. This chain joins TRBV27 and TRBJ1-2; 7 bases agree with TRBD1. CDR1 and CDR2 (germline): MNHEY, SMNVEV (reference sequence). After removal of 8 bases from V and 4 bases from J, the junction contained 10 bases not matched to a gene. CDR3 length: 14 amino acids.

This sequence joins TRBV28 and TRBJ2-2; TRBD2 might be the D (5 bases). The V gene lost 6 bases and the J gene lost 1 base, with 15 bases spanning the gap. Germline V gene lookup returns CDR1 MDHEN and CDR2 SYDVKM. CDR3 length equals 16 residues. For the CDR3, the DNA is TGTGCCAGCAGCCTGGTTGGGGAGATGAACACCGGGGAGCTGTTTTTT. It specifies CASSLVGEMNTGELFF.

This chain links TRBV12-3 or TRBV12-4 with TRBJ1-5; 8 nucleotides match TRBD1. The CDR3 has 13 amino acids. V dropped 7 bases and J dropped 4; count of bases not matched to a gene: 3. The CDR3 here is CASTTGGNQPQHF. CDR3 sequence (DNA): TGTGCCAGCACTACAGGGGGTAATCAGCCCCAGCATTTT.

This chain connects TRBV5-1 to TRBJ1-4; D possibly corresponds to TRBD1 (5 bases). This CDR3 spans 18 amino acids. Trimming took 3 bases from V and 3 from J, leaving 21 bases between them. Germline V gives CDR1 SGHRS, CDR2 YFSETQ. The CDR3: CASSSELDRGLANEKLFF. In DNA, the CDR3 is TGCGCCAGCAGCTCGGAGCTCGACAGAGGTTTGGCTAATGAAAAACTGTTTTTT.

The chain couples TRBV6-4 to TRBJ1-4; the D gene is possibly TRBD1 (6 bases). This CDR3 contains 15 residues. The V end was cut by 5 bases, the J end by 0 bases, with 10 bases between. Germline CDR1 is MRHNA and CDR2 is SNTAGT. CDR3 coding DNA: TGTGCCAGCAGTCCAGGGGTTGCAACTAATGAAAAACTGTTTTTT. Translating gives CASSPGVATNEKLFF.

The CDR3 DNA is TGTGCCACCGACAGCTACGAGCAGTACTTC. Translating it yields CATDSYEQYF. This chain joins TRBV6-5 and TRBJ2-7; D is possibly TRBD1 (5 bases). The CDR3 is 10 amino acids. Germline V gene data show CDR1 as MNHEY and CDR2 as SVGAGI. Trimming removed 10 bases from V and 3 bases from J, with 7 bases in between.

The table lists this clone with a few counts. This sequence joins TRBV5-4 and TRBJ2-3, with D possibly being TRBD1 (6 bases). V lost 4 bases and J lost 4, with 19 bases in between. Germline CDR1 is SGHNT and CDR2 is YYREEE (reference sequence). This CDR3 is built from 16 residues. The CDR3 DNA follows: TGTGCCAGCAGCCTTCCGGGACAACGGTTAGCAGATACGCAGTATTTT. This sequence encodes CASSLPGQRLADTQYF.

The chain is built from TRBV27 and TRBJ2-5; 9 positions agree with TRBD2. The ends lost 10 bases at V and 5 bases at J; junction bases unmatched: 11. Germline V gives CDR1 MNHEY, CDR2 SMNVEV (reference sequence). The CDR3 has 14 amino acids. CDR3 DNA: TGTGCCACCGCCCCGGGACTAGCCCCCGAGACCCAGTACTTC. As protein: CATAPGLAPETQYF.

The chain is built from TRBV11-3 and TRBJ2-7; perhaps TRBD2 as D (6 bases). Germline V gene lookup returns CDR1 SGHNT and CDR2 YENEEA. The CDR3 runs to 14 residues. V lost 8 bases and J lost 2, with 16 bases in between. This chain's CDR3 is CASLGAGGTYEQYF. In nucleotides, the CDR3 is TGTGCCAGCCTCGGGGCGGGCGGGACCTACGAGCAGTACTTC. The variable domain in full, with the rest retrieved from reference TRBV11-3 and TRBJ2-7, is EAGVVQSPRYKIIEKKQPVAFWCNPISGHNTLYWYLQNLGQGPELLIRYENEEAVDDSQLPKDRFSAERLKGVDSTLKIQPAELGDSAVYLCASLGAGGTYEQYFGPGTRLTVT.

V and J are TRBV6-5 and TRBJ2-7; TRBD2 matches at 7 bases. From germline, CDR1 is MNHEY and CDR2 SVGAGI. V lost 2 bases and J lost 7; bases outside the gene matches: 8. The CDR3 loop spans 14 amino acids. The chain's CDR3 is CASSYGDGGGEQYF. In DNA, the CDR3 is TGTGCCAGCAGTTACGGGGACGGCGGGGGTGAGCAGTACTTC.

The genes are TRBV4-3 and TRBJ1-4; D remains unclear. Germline V CDR1 and CDR2: LGHNA, YSLEER. The CDR3 totals 15 residues. Trimming shortened V by 4 bases and J by 4 bases, and 13 bases separated the two germline ends. The CDR3 DNA reads TGCGCCAGCAGCCGCGGGTCGCAGATTAATGAAAAACTGTTTTTT. This codes for CASSRGSQINEKLFF.

In DNA, the CDR3 is TGTGCCAGCAGCTTAGATCTCGGGAGCACCTACGAGCAGTACTTC. The encoded protein is CASSLDLGSTYEQYF. This rearrangement joins TRBV11-2 to TRBJ2-7, with D tentatively TRBD2 (6 bases). V was cut by 0 bases and J by 2 bases, with 11 bases left in between. The CDR3 is made up of 15 amino acids. From germline, CDR1 is SGHAT and CDR2 FQNNGV.

The chain has TRBV6-5 and TRBJ1-2; 7 bases align to TRBD1. The J segment lost 7 bases and the V segment lost 6 bases, leaving 5 bases of the junction unmatched. The CDR3 sequence is 12 residues long. Germline V CDR1 and CDR2: MNHEY, SVGAGI. Here the CDR3 reads CASRRGQSGYTF. The CDR3 coding sequence is TGTGCCAGCAGGAGGGGGCAAAGTGGCTACACCTTC.

In this sample, this clone turned up once. The chain uses TRBV18 and TRBJ2-2, with D perhaps TRBD1 (5 bases). Germline assignment: CDR1 KGHSH and CDR2 LQKENI. Trimming removed 2 bases from V and 5 bases from J, with 12 bases in between. This CDR3 has 15 amino acids. The CDR3 DNA sequence: TGTGCCAGCTCACCAAACTTCGGACAAACCGGGGAGCTGTTTTTT. This codes for CASSPNFGQTGELFF. The full variable domain, with the rest looked up from reference TRBV18 and TRBJ2-2, is NAGVMQNPRHLVRRRGQEARLRCSPMKGHSHVYWYRQLPEEGLKFMVYLQKENIIDESGMPKERFSAEFPKEGPSILRIQQVVRGDSAAYFCASSPNFGQTGELFFGEGSRLTVL.

CDR3 loop: CAWSGQGITEAFF. The CDR3 DNA reads TGTGCCTGGAGTGGACAGGGGATCACTGAAGCTTTCTTT. V usage is TRBV30 and J usage is TRBJ1-1; 8 bases match TRBD1. CDR3 length equals 13 residues. Germline CDR1 is GTSNPN and CDR2 is SVGIG (reference sequence). J lost 4 bases, V lost 1 base, and 2 bases had no gene match.

V and J are TRBV5-1 and TRBJ2-2; 7 bases are shared with TRBD1. J gave up 3 bases and V 3 bases, and 8 bases lay outside the gene matches. CDR3 length equals 16 residues. Looked up from germline, CDR1 is SGHRS and CDR2 is YFSETQ. Here the CDR3 reads CASSSTGVQYTGELFF. The CDR3, as DNA: TGCGCCAGCAGCTCTACAGGGGTTCAGTACACCGGGGAGCTGTTTTTT.